Detailed here is one T cell receptor beta chain. Its specificity is unknown. This CDR3 has 15 residues. CDR1 is SGHRS, CDR2 YFSETQ, per germline. The V end was cut by 1 base, the J end by 8 bases, with 16 bases between. This sample was taken from a study of cytomegalovirus exposure and HLA in healthy donors. Notes on the study in general: The authors excluded some V segments, including TRBV6-2 and TRBV6-3, as indistinguishable.

PCR involved 60 Vbeta and 13 Jbeta primers. Sequencing was performed with immunoSEQ multiplex PCR; in TCRdb, only in-frame clones are kept and a portion is missing. The sample includes roughly 150,000 clones, more than 60% of them seen just once. The V and J genes are TRBV5-1 and TRBJ2-1; D is perhaps TRBD2 (5 bases). This receptor was obtained from a woman in her thirties or forties in good health and CMV-seropositive. Sequenced sample: PBMCs. The CDR3 DNA is TGCGCCAGCAGCTTGAAGGCGGGCAGTGGGGATGAGCAGTTCTTC. Translation gives CASSLKAGSGDEQFF.